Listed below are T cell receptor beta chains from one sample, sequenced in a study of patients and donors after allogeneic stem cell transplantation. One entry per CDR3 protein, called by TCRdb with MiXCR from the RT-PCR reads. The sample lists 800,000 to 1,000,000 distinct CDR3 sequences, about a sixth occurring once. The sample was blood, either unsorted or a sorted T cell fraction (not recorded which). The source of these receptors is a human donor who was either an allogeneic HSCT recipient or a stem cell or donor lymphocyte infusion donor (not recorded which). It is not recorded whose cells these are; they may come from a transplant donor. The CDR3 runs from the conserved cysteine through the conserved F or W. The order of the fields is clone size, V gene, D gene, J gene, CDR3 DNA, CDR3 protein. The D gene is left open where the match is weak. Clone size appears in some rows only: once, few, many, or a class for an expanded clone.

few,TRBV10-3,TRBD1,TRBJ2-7,TGTGCCATCAGTGAAAGACAGGGCGGCTACGAGCAGTACTTC,CAISERQGGYEQYF
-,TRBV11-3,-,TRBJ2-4,TGTGCCAGCAGCTTAGGAACGGGAACTTCGTCAAACATTCAGTACTTC,CASSLGTGTSSNIQYF
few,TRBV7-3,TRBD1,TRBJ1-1,TGTGCCAGCAGCTTAGTGGGGACAGGCCCCCCCACTGAAGCTTTCTTT,CASSLVGTGPPTEAFF
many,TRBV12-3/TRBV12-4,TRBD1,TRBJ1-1,TGTGCCAGCAGTCACGACAGGGTCAGGGGCACTGAAGCTTTCTTT,CASSHDRVRGTEAFF
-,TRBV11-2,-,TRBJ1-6,TGTGCCAGCAGCCAGCCCTCGATGAATTCACCCCTCCACTTT,CASSQPSMNSPLHF
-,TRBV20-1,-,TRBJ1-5,TGCAGTGCCCGTCGTAATATGGGCAGCAATCAGCCCCAGCATTTT,CSARRNMGSNQPQHF
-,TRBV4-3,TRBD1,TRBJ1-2,TGCGCCAGCAGCCAAGGGGACAGGGGAAGCTATGGCTACACCTTC,CASSQGDRGSYGYTF
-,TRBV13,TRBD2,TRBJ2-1,TGTGCCAGCAGCTTAGGCCTCGGGACTAGCGGTATCAATGAGCAGTTCTTC,CASSLGLGTSGINEQFF
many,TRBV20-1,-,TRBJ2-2,TGCAGTGTTTCCTCCAGCGAAAAGAACACCGGGGAGCTGTTTTTT,CSVSSSEKNTGELFF
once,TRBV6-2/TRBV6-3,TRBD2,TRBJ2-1,TGTGCCAGCAGTGAGGCGGGAGCTCTCAATGAGCAGTTCTTC,CASSEAGALNEQFF
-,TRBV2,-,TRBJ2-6,TGTGCCAGCAGTGATGGGCCAGATTGGGGCTCTGGGGCCAACGTCCTGACTTTC,CASSDGPDWGSGANVLTF
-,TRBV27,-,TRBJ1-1,TGTGCCAGCAGTAGGGGGTCGAACACTGAAGCTTTCTTT,CASSRGSNTEAFF
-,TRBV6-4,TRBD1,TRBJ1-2,TGTGCCAGCAGTGGGACAGGGGGCGAATACTATGGCTACACCTTC,CASSGTGGEYYGYTF
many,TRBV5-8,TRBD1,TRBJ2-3,TGTGCCAGCAGCTTCTCCGGACAGGGGGGAGATACGCAGTATTTT,CASSFSGQGGDTQYF
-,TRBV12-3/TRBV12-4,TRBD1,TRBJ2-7,TGTGCCAGCAGTTTAGTAGGGGGCCGGGGCGAGCAGTACTTC,CASSLVGGRGEQYF
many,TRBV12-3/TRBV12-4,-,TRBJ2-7,TGTGCCAGCACCTACGTGGCCGCCAACGAGCAGTACTTC,CASTYVAANEQYF
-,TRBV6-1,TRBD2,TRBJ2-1,TGTGCCAGCAGCGACCGACTAGCGGGATTTGGTAATGAGCAGTTCTTC,CASSDRLAGFGNEQFF
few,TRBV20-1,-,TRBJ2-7,TGCAGTGCGCCAAGACCGGGAGTTGGCGAGCAGTACTTC,CSAPRPGVGEQYF
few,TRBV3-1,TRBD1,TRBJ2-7,TGTGCCAGCAGCCAAACACGGACAGGGCCACCCTACGAGCAGTACTTC,CASSQTRTGPPYEQYF
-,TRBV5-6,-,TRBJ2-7,TGTGCCAGCAGCCCGCCTTCACCAACAGCAGCCTACGAGCAGTACTTC,CASSPPSPTAAYEQYF
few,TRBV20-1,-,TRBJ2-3,TGCAGTGCTAGATTTGGGGCTAGCACAGATACGCAGTATTTT,CSARFGASTDTQYF
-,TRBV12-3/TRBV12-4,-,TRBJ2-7,TGTGCCAGCAGTTTAAAGGCCGTGGGCAGGGGAACCTACGAGCAGTACTTC,CASSLKAVGRGTYEQYF
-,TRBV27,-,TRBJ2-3,TGTGCCAGCTCCCGGGGGACAAACCCCTTCACAGATACGCAGTATTTT,CASSRGTNPFTDTQYF
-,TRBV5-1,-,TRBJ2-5,TGCGCCAGCAGCCCCCGCCCCAAGGACGGAGAGACCCAGTACTTC,CASSPRPKDGETQYF
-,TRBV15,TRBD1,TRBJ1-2,TGTGCCACCAGCAGAGATCCGGGGGACAGGCACTATGGCTACACCTTC,CATSRDPGDRHYGYTF
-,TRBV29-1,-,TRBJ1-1,TGCAGCGTTGACGGGGCGAACACTGAAGCTTTCTTT,CSVDGANTEAFF